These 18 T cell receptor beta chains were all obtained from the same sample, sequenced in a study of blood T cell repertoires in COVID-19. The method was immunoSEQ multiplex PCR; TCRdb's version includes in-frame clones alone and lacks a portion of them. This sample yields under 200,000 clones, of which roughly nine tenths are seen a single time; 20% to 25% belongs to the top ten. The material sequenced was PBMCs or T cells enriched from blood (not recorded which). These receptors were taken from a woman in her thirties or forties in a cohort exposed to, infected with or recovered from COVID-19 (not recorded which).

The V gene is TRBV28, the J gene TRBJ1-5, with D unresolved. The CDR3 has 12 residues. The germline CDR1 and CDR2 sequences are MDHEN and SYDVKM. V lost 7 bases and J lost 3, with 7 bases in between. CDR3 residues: CASKRPNQPQHF. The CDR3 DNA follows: TGTGCCAGCAAGAGGCCCAATCAGCCCCAGCATTTT.

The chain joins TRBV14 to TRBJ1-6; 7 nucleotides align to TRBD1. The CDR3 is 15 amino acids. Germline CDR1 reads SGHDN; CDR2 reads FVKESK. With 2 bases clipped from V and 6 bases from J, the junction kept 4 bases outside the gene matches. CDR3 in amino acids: CASSQLTGANSPLHF. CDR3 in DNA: TGTGCCAGCAGCCAATTAACAGGGGCTAATTCACCCCTCCACTTT.

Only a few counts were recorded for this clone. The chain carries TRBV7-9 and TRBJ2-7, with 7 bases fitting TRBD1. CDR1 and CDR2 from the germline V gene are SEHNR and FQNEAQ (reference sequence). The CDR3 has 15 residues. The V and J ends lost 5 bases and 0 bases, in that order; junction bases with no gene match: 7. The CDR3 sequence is CASSLGQPLSYEQYF. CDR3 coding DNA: TGTGCCAGCAGCCTGGGACAGCCGCTCTCCTACGAGCAGTACTTC.

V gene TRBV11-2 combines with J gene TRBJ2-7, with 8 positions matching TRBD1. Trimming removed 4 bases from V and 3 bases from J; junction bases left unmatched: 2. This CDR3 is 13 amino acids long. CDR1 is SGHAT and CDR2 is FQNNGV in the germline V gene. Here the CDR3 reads CASSSGQGYEQYF. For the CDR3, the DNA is TGTGCCAGCAGCTCCGGACAGGGCTACGAGCAGTACTTC. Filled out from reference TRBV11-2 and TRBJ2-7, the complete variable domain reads EAGVAQSPRYKIIEKRQSVAFWCNPISGHATLYWYQQILGQGPKLLIQFQNNGVVDDSQLPKDRFSAERLKGVDSTLKIQPAKLEDSAVYLCASSSGQGYEQYFGPGTRLTVT.

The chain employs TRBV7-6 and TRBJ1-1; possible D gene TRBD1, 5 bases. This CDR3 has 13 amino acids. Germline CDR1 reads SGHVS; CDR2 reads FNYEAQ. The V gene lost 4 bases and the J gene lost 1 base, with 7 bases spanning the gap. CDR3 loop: CASSYGGNTEAFF. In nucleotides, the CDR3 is TGTGCCAGCAGCTACGGGGGGAACACTGAAGCTTTCTTT.

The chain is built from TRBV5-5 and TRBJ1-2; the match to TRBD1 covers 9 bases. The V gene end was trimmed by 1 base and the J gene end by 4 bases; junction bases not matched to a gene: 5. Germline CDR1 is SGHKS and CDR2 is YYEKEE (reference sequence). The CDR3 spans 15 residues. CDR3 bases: TGTGCCAGCAGCTTGTACGGGACAGGGCTCTATGGCTACACCTTC. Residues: CASSLYGTGLYGYTF. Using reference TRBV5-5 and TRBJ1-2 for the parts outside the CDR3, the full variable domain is DAGVTQSPTHLIKTRGQQVTLRCSPISGHKSVSWYQQVLGQGPQFIFQYYEKEERGRGNFPDRFSARQFPNYSSELNVNALLLGDSALYLCASSLYGTGLYGYTFGSGTRLTVV.

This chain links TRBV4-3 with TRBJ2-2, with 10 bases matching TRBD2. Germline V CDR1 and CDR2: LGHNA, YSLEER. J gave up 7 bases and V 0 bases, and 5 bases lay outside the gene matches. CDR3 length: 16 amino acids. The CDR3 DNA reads TGCGCCAGCAGCCAAGATCTACTAGCGGGATACGGGGAGCTGTTTTTT. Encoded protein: CASSQDLLAGYGELFF.

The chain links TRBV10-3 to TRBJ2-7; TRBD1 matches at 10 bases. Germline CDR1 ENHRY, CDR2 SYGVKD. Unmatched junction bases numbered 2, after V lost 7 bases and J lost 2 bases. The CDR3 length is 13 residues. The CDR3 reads CAIMDRGTYEQYF. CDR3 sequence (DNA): TGTGCCATCATGGACAGGGGGACCTACGAGCAGTACTTC.

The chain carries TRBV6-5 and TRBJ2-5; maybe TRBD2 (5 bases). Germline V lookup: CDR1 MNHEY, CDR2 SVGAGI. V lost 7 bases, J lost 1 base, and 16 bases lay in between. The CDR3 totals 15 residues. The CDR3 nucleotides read TGTGCCAGCAACGGGATGGGTGCGGTCCAAGAGACCCAGTACTTC. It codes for CASNGMGAVQETQYF.

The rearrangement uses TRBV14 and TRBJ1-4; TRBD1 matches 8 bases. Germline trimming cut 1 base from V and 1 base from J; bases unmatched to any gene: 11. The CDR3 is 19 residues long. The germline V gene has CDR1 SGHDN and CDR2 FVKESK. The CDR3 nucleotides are TGTGCCAGCAGCCAAGCCCCGACAGGGGAGGAGATAACTAATGAAAAACTGTTTTTT. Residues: CASSQAPTGEEITNEKLFF.

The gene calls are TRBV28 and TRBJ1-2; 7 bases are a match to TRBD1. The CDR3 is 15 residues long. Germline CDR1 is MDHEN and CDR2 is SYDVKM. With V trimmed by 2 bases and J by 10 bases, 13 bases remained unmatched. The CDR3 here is CASSLEGAEWSNYTF. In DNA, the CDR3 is TGTGCCAGCAGTTTAGAGGGGGCGGAGTGGTCTAACTACACCTTC.

The CDR3 nucleotides read TGTGCCAGCAGCTTGGCGTACGAGCAGTACTTC. Amino acids: CASSLAYEQYF. This chain uses TRBV5-6 with TRBJ2-7; D uncertain. Germline V gene sequence: CDR1 SGHDT, CDR2 YYEEEE. CDR3 size: 11 residues. V was trimmed by 0 bases and J by 4 bases, leaving 2 bases between them.

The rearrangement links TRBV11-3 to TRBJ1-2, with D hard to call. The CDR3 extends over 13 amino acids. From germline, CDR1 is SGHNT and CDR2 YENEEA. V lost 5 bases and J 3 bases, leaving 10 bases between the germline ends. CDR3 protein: CASSESGDYGYTF. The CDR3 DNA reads TGTGCCAGCAGCGAGAGCGGAGACTATGGCTACACCTTC.

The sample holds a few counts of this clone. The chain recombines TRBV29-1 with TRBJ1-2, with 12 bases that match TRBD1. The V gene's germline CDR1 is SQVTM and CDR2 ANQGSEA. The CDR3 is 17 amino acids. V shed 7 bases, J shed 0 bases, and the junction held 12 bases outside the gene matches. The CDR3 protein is CSAPLTGTGGSNYGYTF. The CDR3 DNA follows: TGCAGCGCCCCGCTTACCGGGACAGGGGGCTCTAACTATGGCTACACCTTC. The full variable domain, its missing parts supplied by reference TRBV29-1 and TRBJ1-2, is SAVISQKPSRDICQRGTSLTIQCQVDSQVTMMFWYRQQPGQSLTLIATANQGSEATYESGFVIDKFPISRPNLTFSTLTVSNMSPEDSSIYLCSAPLTGTGGSNYGYTFGSGTRLTVV.

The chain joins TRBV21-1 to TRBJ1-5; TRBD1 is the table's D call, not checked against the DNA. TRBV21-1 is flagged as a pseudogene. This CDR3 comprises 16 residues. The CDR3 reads CARNNDRVGGNQPQHF. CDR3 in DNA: TGTGCCAGAAACAATGACAGGGTCGGAGGCAATCAGCCCCAGCATTTT.

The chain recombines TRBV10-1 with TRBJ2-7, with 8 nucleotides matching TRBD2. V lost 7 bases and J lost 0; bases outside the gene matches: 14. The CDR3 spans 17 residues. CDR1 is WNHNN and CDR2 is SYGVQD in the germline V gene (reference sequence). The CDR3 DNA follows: TGCGCCAGCACCCCGGGGCTAGCGGGTGCCCTCTCCTACGAGCAGTACTTC. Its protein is CASTPGLAGALSYEQYF.

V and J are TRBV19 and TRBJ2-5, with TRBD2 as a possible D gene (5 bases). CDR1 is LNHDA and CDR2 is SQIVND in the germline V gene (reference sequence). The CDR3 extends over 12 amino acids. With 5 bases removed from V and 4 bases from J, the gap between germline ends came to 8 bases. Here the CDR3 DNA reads TGTGCCAGTAGTTCCGGAGGAGAGACCCAGTACTTC. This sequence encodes CASSSGGETQYF.

The CDR3 protein is CASSGQGYGYTF. DNA for the CDR3: TGTGCCAGCAGCGGACAGGGGTATGGCTACACCTTC. The chain combines TRBV27 with TRBJ1-2; TRBD1 matches at 9 bases. Trimming cost V 6 bases and J 5 bases; bases outside gene matches: 1. The CDR3 runs to 12 residues. Germline loops: CDR1 MNHEY, CDR2 SMNVEV (reference sequence).